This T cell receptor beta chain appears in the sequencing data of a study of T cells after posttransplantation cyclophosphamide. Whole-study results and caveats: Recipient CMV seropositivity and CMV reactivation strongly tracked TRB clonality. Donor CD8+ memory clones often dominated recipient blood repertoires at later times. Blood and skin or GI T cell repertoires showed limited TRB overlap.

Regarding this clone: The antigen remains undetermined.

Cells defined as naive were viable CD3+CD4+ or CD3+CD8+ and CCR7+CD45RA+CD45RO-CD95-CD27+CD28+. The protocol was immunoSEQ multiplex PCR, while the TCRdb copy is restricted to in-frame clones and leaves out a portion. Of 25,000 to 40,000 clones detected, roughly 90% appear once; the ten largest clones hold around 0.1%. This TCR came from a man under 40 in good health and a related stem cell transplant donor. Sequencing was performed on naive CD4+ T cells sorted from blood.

The CDR3 region has the DNA TGTGCCAGTAGTATCTACGTAGCAGATACGCAGTATTTT. It translates to CASSIYVADTQYF. The chain joins TRBV19 to TRBJ2-3, with no clear D. Per germline, CDR1 LNHDA and CDR2 SQIVND (reference sequence). V was cut by 3 bases and J by 4 bases, with 8 bases left in between. The CDR3 covers 13 residues.